The entry below describes one TCR beta chain. Looked up from germline, CDR1 is SGHTA and CDR2 is FQGNSA. The trim removed 5 bases at V and 1 base at J, leaving 8 bases unmatched. CDR3 length equals 16 residues. This sample was taken from a study of blood T cell repertoires in COVID-19. Study-wide background: Material from acute and convalescent COVID-19 was sourced from the United States, Italy and Spain. PBMCs, B-cell-depleted T cells, or T cells provided the cDNA or gDNA that made up the material.

In the original analysis: By means of reference gene primer amplification, nucleated cell counts were estimated. Clones were sequenced by immunoSEQ multiplex PCR, and TCRdb holds only the in-frame ones, with some missing. V, J and clone size are those of that table, while D and trimming were read from the DNA. The data contain about 40,000 clones, roughly 77% of them singletons. This chain joins TRBV7-2 and TRBJ2-3, with TRBD2 matching over 8 bases. The receptor was isolated from a human donor in a cohort sampled during active or convalescent COVID-19. The donor label of this sample is uncertain. The sample consisted of peripheral blood. The DNA for the CDR3 is TGTGCCAGCAGCGCCAGGACAGCGGGAGGCACAGATACGCAGTATTTT. This translates into CASSARTAGGTDTQYF.